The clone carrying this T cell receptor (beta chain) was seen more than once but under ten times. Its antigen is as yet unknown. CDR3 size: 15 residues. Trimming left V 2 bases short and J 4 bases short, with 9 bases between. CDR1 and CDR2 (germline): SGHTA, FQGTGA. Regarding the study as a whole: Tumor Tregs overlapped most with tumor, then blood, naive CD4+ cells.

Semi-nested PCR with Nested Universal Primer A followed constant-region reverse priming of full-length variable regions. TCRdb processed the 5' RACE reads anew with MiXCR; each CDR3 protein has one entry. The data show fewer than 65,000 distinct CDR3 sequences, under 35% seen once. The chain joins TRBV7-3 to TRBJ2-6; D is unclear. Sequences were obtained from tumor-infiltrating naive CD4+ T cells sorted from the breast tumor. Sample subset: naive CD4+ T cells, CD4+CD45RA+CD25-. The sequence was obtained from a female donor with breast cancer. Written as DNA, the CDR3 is TGTGCCAGCAGCTTAGGGTCCGCGGGGGCCAACGTCCTGACTTTC. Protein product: CASSLGSAGANVLTF.